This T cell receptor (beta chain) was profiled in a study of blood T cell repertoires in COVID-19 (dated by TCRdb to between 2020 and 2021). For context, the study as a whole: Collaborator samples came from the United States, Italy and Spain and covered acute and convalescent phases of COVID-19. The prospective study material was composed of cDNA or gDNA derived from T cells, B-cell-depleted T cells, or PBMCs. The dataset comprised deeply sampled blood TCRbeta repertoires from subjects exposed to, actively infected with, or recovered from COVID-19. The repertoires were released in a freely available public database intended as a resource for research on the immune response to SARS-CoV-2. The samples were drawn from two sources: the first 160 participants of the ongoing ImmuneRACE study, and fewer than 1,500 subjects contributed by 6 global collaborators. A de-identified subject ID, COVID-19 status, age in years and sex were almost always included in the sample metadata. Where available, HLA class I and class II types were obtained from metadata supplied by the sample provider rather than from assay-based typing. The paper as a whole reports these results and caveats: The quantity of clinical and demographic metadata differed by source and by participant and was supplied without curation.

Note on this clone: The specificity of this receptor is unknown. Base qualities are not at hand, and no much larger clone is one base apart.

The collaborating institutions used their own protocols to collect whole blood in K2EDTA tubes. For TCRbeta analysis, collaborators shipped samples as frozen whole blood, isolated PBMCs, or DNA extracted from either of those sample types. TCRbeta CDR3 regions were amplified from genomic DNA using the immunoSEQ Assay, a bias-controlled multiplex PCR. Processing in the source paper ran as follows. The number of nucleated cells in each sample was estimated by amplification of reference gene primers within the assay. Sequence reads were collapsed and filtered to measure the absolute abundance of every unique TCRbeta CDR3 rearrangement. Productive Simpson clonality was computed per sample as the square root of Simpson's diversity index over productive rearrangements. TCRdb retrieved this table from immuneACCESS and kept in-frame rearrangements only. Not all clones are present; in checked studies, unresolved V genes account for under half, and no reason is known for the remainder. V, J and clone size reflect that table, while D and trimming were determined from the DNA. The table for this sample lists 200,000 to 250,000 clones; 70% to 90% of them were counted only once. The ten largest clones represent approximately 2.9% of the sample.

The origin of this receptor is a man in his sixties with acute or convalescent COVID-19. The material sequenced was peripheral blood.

DNA sequence: TGTGCCAGCAGTTTATCAAACAGGGGGCTGTCCTATGGCTACACCTTC. This encodes CASSLSNRGLSYGYTF. This sequence uses TRBV27 and TRBJ1-2, with 9 bases in between that match TRBD1. For this chain, trimming is 0 bases at the V end and 4 bases at the J end, and the number of junction bases without a gene match is 6. From the germline V gene (reference sequence), CDR1 is MNHEY and CDR2 is SMNVEV. The CDR3 starts with the cysteine, ends with the phenylalanine, and has 16 residues. Kept here is only the CDR3 DNA, which spans 48 bases and is read in frame from base 1.